The 20 T cell receptor beta chains reported below all come from one sample, sequenced in a study of vaccination effects on CD4 cells after COVID-19. Cultured cells yielded isolated CD4+ T cells after roughly 11 days. Either the mRNA-1273 or the BNT162b2 vaccine was given to participants as two doses. No cognate antigen is known for these TCRs. Data came from immunoSEQ multiplex PCR; TCRdb stores just in-frame clones and leaves some out. This sample has 45,000 to 60,000 clones, with around 70% found just once. The source was CD4+ T cells from PBMCs cultured without peptide, collected after COVID-19 vaccination. These receptors were collected from a human donor who received a COVID-19 vaccine.

This clone is a singleton in its sample. J is TRBJ2-1 and V is TRBV5-5; D is undetermined. Trimming took 0 bases from V and 3 from J, leaving 16 bases between them. The CDR3 is 17 amino acids. Germline assignment: CDR1 SGHKS and CDR2 YYEKEE (reference sequence). The CDR3 sequence: CASSLVSLVSFYNEQFF. In nucleotides, the CDR3 is TGTGCCAGCAGCTTGGTTTCATTGGTTTCTTTCTACAATGAGCAGTTCTTC.

The chain uses TRBV3-1 (or the pseudogene TRBV3-2) and TRBJ2-1; D gene unclear. CDR1 is LGHDT and CDR2 is YNNKEL in the germline V gene (reference sequence). The ends were cut back, 3 bases at V and 7 bases at J, with 7 bases in the middle. The CDR3 covers 12 residues. The CDR3 coding sequence is TGTGCCAGCAGCCAGAGGTGGAATGAGCAGTTCTTC. Its translation is CASSQRWNEQFF.

The chain couples TRBV6-5 to TRBJ2-2; 8 nucleotides line up with TRBD1. V gave up 7 bases and J gave up 6 bases; unmatched junction bases: 4. CDR1 MNHEY and CDR2 SVGAGI come from the germline V gene. CDR3 length: 13 residues. CDR3 residues: CASKTGAPGELFF. CDR3 DNA sequence: TGTGCCAGCAAGACAGGGGCCCCCGGGGAGCTGTTTTTT.

Concerning this clone: The limits of the CDR3 on the DNA are not certain, so only TCRdb's listed CDR3 is given. This chain uses TRBV12-2 with TRBJ1-2; TRBD1, the D gene given by the table, was not confirmed from the DNA. TRBV12-2 is given as a pseudogene. The CDR3 numbers 17 amino acids, ends counted. Here the CDR3 reads CASRSVGRGAPNYGYTF.

The rearrangement joins TRBV5-8 to TRBJ1-5; a weak D match, TRBD1 (5 bases). V lost 0 bases and J 2 bases, leaving 15 bases between the germline ends. Germline CDR1 and CDR2: SGHTS and YDEGEE. The CDR3 covers 17 residues. Written as DNA, the CDR3 is TGTGCCAGCAGCTTGGTGGGGACTAGCTTGGGCAATCAGCCCCAGCATTTT. This sequence encodes CASSLVGTSLGNQPQHF.

The chain recombines TRBV14 with TRBJ1-1; D is unclear. The CDR3 has 14 residues. In germline, CDR1 is SGHDN, CDR2 FVKESK. V dropped 0 bases and J dropped 2 bases, with 7 bases sitting between them. Here the CDR3 reads CASSQDEVNTEAFF. The DNA for the CDR3 is TGTGCCAGCAGCCAAGATGAGGTAAACACTGAAGCTTTCTTT.

Notes on this clone: The limits of the CDR3 on the DNA are not certain, so only TCRdb's listed CDR3 is given. The chain couples TRBV21-1 to TRBJ2-3; the table's D gene call, TRBD2, was not cross checked with the DNA. TRBV21-1 is deemed a pseudogene. The CDR3 has 12 residues if both end residues are counted. This CDR3 reads CAFGLGTDTQYF.

The gene calls are TRBV5-5 and TRBJ2-7; D is tentatively TRBD1 or TRBD2 (6 bases each). CDR1 and CDR2 from the germline V gene are SGHKS and YYEKEE (reference sequence). The CDR3 contains 15 residues. V shed 0 bases and J shed 7 bases, with 17 bases lying between them. The CDR3 is CASSLGSRGELEQYF. The DNA for the CDR3 is TGTGCCAGCAGCTTGGGGAGTAGGGGGGAGCTTGAGCAGTACTTC.

CDR3 amino acids: CASSDGQGATDTQYF. The CDR3 DNA reads as TGTGCCAGCAGTGACGGACAGGGGGCAACAGATACGCAGTATTTT. The chain links TRBV6-4 to TRBJ2-3; 11 bases are a match to TRBD1. Looked up from germline, CDR1 is MRHNA and CDR2 is SNTAGT. The CDR3 contains 15 residues. V lost 2 bases and J lost 3; bases outside the gene matches: 1.

This clone was detected once. This chain uses TRBV6-5 with TRBJ1-6, with 11 positions matching TRBD1. The V segment lost 7 bases and the J segment 9 bases; nucleotides outside the gene matches: 8. The CDR3 sequence is 15 residues long. Germline V gene sequence: CDR1 MNHEY, CDR2 SVGAGI. CDR3 DNA sequence: TGTGCCAGCACCCAACCCGGGACAGGGGGTTCACCCCTCCACTTT. This translates into CASTQPGTGGSPLHF.

V is TRBV18 and J is TRBJ1-6; no reliable D call. CDR3 length equals 17 residues. The V end lost 8 bases, the J end lost 8 bases, and 25 bases lay between the germline ends. Germline CDR1 reads KGHSH; CDR2 reads LQKENI. The CDR3 protein is CASTRGRLGSMDSPLHF. The CDR3 nucleotides read TGTGCCAGCACCCGAGGCCGTTTGGGGTCGATGGATTCACCCCTCCACTTT.

The V call is TRBV5-1, the J call TRBJ1-5, with TRBD1 matching over 7 bases. This CDR3 has 15 residues. The germline CDR1 and CDR2 sequences are SGHRS and YFSETQ. The V and J ends lost 0 bases and 0 bases, in that order; junction bases with no gene match: 0. The DNA of the CDR3 is TGCGCCAGCAGCTTGGCAGGGGGTAGCAATCAGCCCCAGCATTTT. Translated, it gives CASSLAGGSNQPQHF. The whole variable domain, remainder taken from reference TRBV5-1 and TRBJ1-5, is KAGVTQTPRYLIKTRGQQVTLSCSPISGHRSVSWYQQTPGQGLQFLFEYFSETQRNKGNFPGRFSGRQFSNSRSEMNVSTLELGDSALYLCASSLAGGSNQPQHFGDGTRLSIL.

The chain couples TRBV7-9 to TRBJ2-3, with 7 bases identical to TRBD1. This CDR3 is built from 15 residues. Germline CDR1 reads SEHNR; CDR2 reads FQNEAQ (reference sequence). Trimming removed 1 base from V and 2 bases from J; junction bases left unmatched: 3. CDR3 in amino acids: CASSLGQGLTDTQYF. In DNA form, the CDR3 reads TGTGCCAGCAGCTTAGGACAGGGTCTCACAGATACGCAGTATTTT.

In its sample, this clone was seen a few times. The chain carries TRBV6-4 and TRBJ1-2; D not certain. The CDR3 has 14 residues. The germline V and J ends were trimmed by 6 bases and 4 bases, with 15 bases remaining between them. Germline V gene sequence: CDR1 MRHNA, CDR2 SNTAGT. The CDR3 region is CASSDRGGSYGYTF. CDR3 nucleotide sequence: TGTGCCAGCAGCGACCGCGGCGGGAGCTATGGCTACACCTTC.

The chain has TRBV5-4 and TRBJ2-7, with a tentative D call TRBD1 (8 bases). Germline lookup yields CDR1 SGHNT and CDR2 YYREEE (reference sequence). This CDR3 contains 14 residues. V dropped 4 bases and J dropped 3 bases, with 14 bases sitting between them. This CDR3 is CASSGGDRFYEQYF. Here the CDR3 DNA reads TGTGCCAGCAGCGGGGGGGACAGGTTCTACGAGCAGTACTTC.

This chain connects TRBV2 to TRBJ1-6; D unresolved. CDR3 length: 12 amino acids. The germline V gene has CDR1 SNHLY and CDR2 FYNNEI. CDR3: CTTASDNSPLHF. Written as DNA, the CDR3 is TGTACCACGGCCTCTGATAATTCACCCCTCCACTTT.

This clone turned up a few times. This chain connects TRBV2 to TRBJ1-1; TRBD1 agrees at 8 bases. The V and J ends lost 6 bases and 11 bases, in that order; junction bases with no gene match: 14. The germline CDR1 and CDR2 sequences are SNHLY and FYNNEI. This CDR3 contains 14 residues. The CDR3 here is CASRLGTGIILAFF. The CDR3 coding sequence is TGTGCCAGCAGGTTAGGGACAGGAATTATCTTGGCTTTCTTT.

This sequence joins TRBV5-5 and TRBJ1-2; 12 bases map to TRBD1. Trimming removed 3 bases from V and 5 bases from J; junction bases left unmatched: 17. Per germline, CDR1 SGHKS and CDR2 YYEKEE (reference sequence). The length of the CDR3 is 19 residues. The CDR3 DNA reads as TGTGCCAGCAGCTACTCAGGGGACAGGGGGCCCCGTTACCTGTATGGCTACACCTTC. Its translation: CASSYSGDRGPRYLYGYTF.

V gene TRBV27 combines with J gene TRBJ1-3; no firm D call. V was clipped by 4 bases and J by 7 bases, with 11 bases between them. Germline loops: CDR1 MNHEY, CDR2 SMNVEV (reference sequence). The CDR3 is 13 amino acids. The CDR3 protein is CASSSDESNTIYF. The CDR3 nucleotides read TGTGCCAGCAGTTCGGACGAGTCGAACACCATATATTTT.

A few counts support this clone. V and J are TRBV7-9 and TRBJ1-4; D unresolved. The CDR3 length is 16 residues. Germline CDR1 SEHNR, CDR2 FQNEAQ (reference sequence). The V end was cut by 5 bases, the J end by 1 base, with 14 bases between. The CDR3 bases are TGTGCCAGCAGCCCACTCTTTGTGGAAACTAATGAAAAACTGTTTTTT. As protein: CASSPLFVETNEKLFF.